Each of the 31 T cell receptor beta chains below was sequenced from the same sample in a study of cytomegalovirus exposure and HLA in healthy donors. Use of 60 Vbeta and 13 Jbeta primers characterized the PCR. Libraries were prepared by immunoSEQ multiplex PCR; TCRdb keeps only in-frame clonotypes and omits some of them. The repertoire holds some 150,000 clones, with around 80% as singletons. Sequences were obtained from PBMCs. The receptors shown here come from a man aged 25-45 years in good health and CMV-seronegative.

V is TRBV6-5 and J is TRBJ1-1; D unclear. Germline loops: CDR1 MNHEY, CDR2 SVGAGI. The CDR3 is made up of 13 amino acids. The germline V and J ends were trimmed by 0 bases and 5 bases, with 7 bases remaining between them. Written as DNA, the CDR3 is TGTGCCAGCAGTTACTCGTACGGGACTGAAGCTTTCTTT. It is translated as CASSYSYGTEAFF.

The chain links TRBV15 to TRBJ2-5; TRBD1 matches 9 bases. The CDR3 covers 15 residues. Germline V gives CDR1 LNHNV, CDR2 YYDKDF (reference sequence). The J segment lost 1 base and the V segment lost 7 bases, leaving 7 bases of the junction unmatched. The CDR3 DNA follows: TGTGCCACCATCCCGGGACAGGGATTCCAAGAGACCCAGTACTTC. As protein: CATIPGQGFQETQYF.

The chain recombines TRBV29-1 with TRBJ1-2, with TRBD1 as a possible D gene (5 bases). The ends were cut back, 5 bases at V and 6 bases at J, with 7 bases in the middle. The germline V gene encodes CDR1 SQVTM and CDR2 ANQGSEA. This CDR3 has 10 amino acids. The CDR3 DNA sequence: TGCAGCGTTTCCAGGGATGGCTACACCTTC. This gives the protein CSVSRDGYTF.

In regard to this clone: Different DNA sequences within this sample yield the same CDR3. The rearrangement links TRBV7-3 to TRBJ2-3; TRBD2 agrees at 7 bases. Per germline, CDR1 SGHTA and CDR2 FQGTGA. J lost 3 bases, V lost 1 base, and 4 bases had no gene match. The CDR3 runs to 15 residues. In nucleotides, the CDR3 is TGTGCCAGCAGCTTAAGAAGGGGAGGGACAGATACGCAGTATTTT. Amino acids: CASSLRRGGTDTQYF.

The rearrangement uses TRBV6-5 and TRBJ2-5; 7 bases are shared with TRBD1. The V gene end was trimmed by 2 bases and the J gene end by 1 base; junction bases not matched to a gene: 4. The germline CDR1 and CDR2 sequences are MNHEY and SVGAGI. There are 15 residues in the CDR3. For the CDR3, the DNA is TGTGCCAGCAGTTACCGGGACAGCTCCCAAGAGACCCAGTACTTC. This translates into CASSYRDSSQETQYF.

Of note for this clone: At one boundary the junction diverges from the germline segment, which might be a read error. V gene TRBV9 combines with J gene TRBJ1-3, with 7 bases fitting TRBD1. CDR3 length: 16 residues. Per the germline V gene, CDR1 is SGDLS and CDR2 is YYNGEE. Here the CDR3 reads CASSLVPTGRGDTIYF. The DNA of the CDR3 is TGTGCCAGCAGCCTGGTTCCGACAGGGCGTGGAGACACCATATATTTT.

This clone was detected only a few times. The rearrangement links TRBV7-2 to TRBJ2-7; D may be TRBD2 (6 bases). Germline lookup yields CDR1 SGHTA and CDR2 FQGNSA. Deletions cut 2 bases from V and 4 bases from J, with 15 bases between. There are 15 residues in the CDR3. The CDR3 nucleotides are TGTGCCAGCAGCTTATGGGACTTGGGTCGGTACGAGCAGTACTTC. Protein sequence: CASSLWDLGRYEQYF.

V usage is TRBV5-1 and J usage is TRBJ2-3; 12 bases match TRBD2. This CDR3 has 19 amino acids. CDR1 and CDR2 from the germline V gene are SGHRS and YFSETQ. Germline trimming cut 0 bases from V and 2 bases from J; bases unmatched to any gene: 10. CDR3 sequence (DNA): TGCGCCAGCAGCTTGGCGGGCCTAGCGGGAGGGGGTACCACAGATACGCAGTATTTT. The encoded protein is CASSLAGLAGGGTTDTQYF.

This sequence joins TRBV30 and TRBJ2-5, with TRBD2 matching over 8 bases. The DNA matches TRBJ2-7 better at its end, which makes the J call doubtful. The CDR3 has 13 residues. The V gene's germline CDR1 is GTSNPN and CDR2 SVGIG (reference sequence). The DNA of the CDR3 is TGTGCCTGGAGTTCCGGGAGGGGTGGCGAGCAGTACTTC. It translates to CAWSSGRGGEQYF.

This clone was found once. The genes are TRBV5-4 and TRBJ2-7, with 7 bases fitting TRBD1. This CDR3 is built from 15 residues. CDR1 is SGHNT and CDR2 is YYREEE in the germline V gene (reference sequence). J gave up 5 bases and V 4 bases, and 12 bases lay outside the gene matches. In nucleotides, the CDR3 is TGTGCCAGCAGCCTGGCCCGACAGGGTATGGACGAGCAGTACTTC. It translates to CASSLARQGMDEQYF. Full variable domain (rest looked up from reference TRBV5-4 and TRBJ2-7): ETGVTQSPTHLIKTRGQQVTLRCSSQSGHNTVSWYQQALGQGPQFIFQYYREEENGRGNFPPRFSGLQFPNYSSELNVNALELDDSALYLCASSLARQGMDEQYFGPGTRLTVT.

In this sample, this clone turned up a few times. Its ends do not fully match the called genes, so a read error is possible. V is TRBV7-9 and J is TRBJ1-1; D unclear. This CDR3 comprises 15 residues. CDR1 is SEHNR, CDR2 FQNEAQ, per germline (reference sequence). This CDR3 reads CSSSLDRVANTEAFF. The CDR3 DNA sequence: TGTTCCAGCAGCTTAGATCGGGTAGCGAACACTGAAGCTTTCTTT.

This clone was seen a few times. The V and J genes are TRBV5-1 and TRBJ2-3; TRBD1 matches at 10 bases. V gave up 3 bases and J gave up 5 bases; unmatched junction bases: 3. The CDR3 totals 14 residues. Germline V gene data show CDR1 as SGHRS and CDR2 as YFSETQ. CDR3 amino acids: CASSSGQGRDTQYF. CDR3 nucleotide sequence: TGCGCCAGCAGCTCGGGACAGGGGAGAGATACGCAGTATTTT.

The CDR3 loop is CASSHSGRSYQETQYF. In DNA form, the CDR3 reads TGTGCCAGCAGCCATAGCGGGAGGTCCTACCAAGAGACCCAGTACTTC. V is TRBV14 and J is TRBJ2-5; 10 nucleotides align to TRBD2. The CDR3 is made up of 16 amino acids. Germline-derived CDR1 and CDR2 are SGHDN and FVKESK. The V gene end was trimmed by 3 bases and the J gene end by 0 bases; junction bases not matched to a gene: 4. The variable domain in full, completed from reference TRBV14 and TRBJ2-5, reads EAGVTQFPSHSVIEKGQTVTLRCDPISGHDNLYWYRRVMGKEIKFLLHFVKESKQDESGMPNNRFLAERTGGTYSTLKVQPAELEDSGVYFCASSHSGRSYQETQYFGPGTRLLVL.

The V and J genes are TRBV6-5 and TRBJ1-2; D unclear. V gave up 8 bases and J gave up 4 bases, with 8 bases separating them. Germline V gene sequence: CDR1 MNHEY, CDR2 SVGAGI. The CDR3 spans 11 residues. DNA for the CDR3: TGTGCCAGCTGGGAGCCCTATGGCTACACCTTC. It specifies CASWEPYGYTF.

In its sample, this clone was seen once. J is TRBJ1-3 and V is TRBV5-1, with D tentatively TRBD1 (5 bases). The length of the CDR3 is 18 residues. V shed 1 base and J shed 1 base, with 18 bases lying between them. Germline V gene data show CDR1 as SGHRS and CDR2 as YFSETQ. Written as DNA, the CDR3 is TGCGCCAGCAGCTTGCATCGGGCAGGGTCGCTGTCTGGAAACACCATATATTTT. This gives the protein CASSLHRAGSLSGNTIYF.

The chain is built from TRBV6-5 and TRBJ2-3, with 11 bases matching TRBD2. CDR3 size: 16 residues. V dropped 0 bases and J dropped 7; count of bases not matched to a gene: 6. The V gene's germline CDR1 is MNHEY and CDR2 SVGAGI. The CDR3 region has the DNA TGTGCCAGCAGTTACTCGATAGCGGGGGGGTTATATACGCAGTATTTT. Its translation: CASSYSIAGGLYTQYF.

This clone was recorded only once. The chain links TRBV7-3 to TRBJ1-2, with 9 bases fitting TRBD1. V gave up 5 bases and J gave up 2 bases; unmatched junction bases: 12. Germline CDR1 SGHTA, CDR2 FQGTGA. The CDR3 consists of 17 residues. CDR3 sequence reads: CASSLAGGTGSNYGYTF. CDR3 in DNA: TGTGCCAGCAGCCTCGCGGGTGGGACAGGGTCGAACTATGGCTACACCTTC.

This sequence joins TRBV28 and TRBJ2-7; 9 nucleotides agree with TRBD2. CDR1 and CDR2 from the germline V gene are MDHEN and SYDVKM. With V trimmed by 6 bases and J by 3 bases, 6 bases remained unmatched. This CDR3 contains 14 residues. The CDR3 DNA is TGTGCCAGCAGGTCGACTAGCGGACTCTACGAGCAGTACTTC. Amino acid sequence: CASRSTSGLYEQYF.

The rearrangement joins TRBV6-4 to TRBJ2-5; D may be TRBD2 (5 bases). V was clipped by 4 bases and J by 1 base, with 7 bases between them. CDR3 length equals 13 residues. Germline V gives CDR1 MRHNA, CDR2 SNTAGT. CDR3 nucleotide sequence: TGTGCCAGCAGTGCAAGCGGCCAAGAGACCCAGTACTTC. It yields the protein CASSASGQETQYF.

The rearrangement uses TRBV19 and TRBJ2-3; tentatively, D is TRBD2 (5 bases). Trimming stripped 7 bases from V and 7 bases from J, with 27 bases between. CDR1 and CDR2 (germline): LNHDA, SQIVND (reference sequence). The CDR3 is 17 amino acids. CDR3 in amino acids: CASTKGYPDSTRYTQYF. CDR3 coding DNA: TGTGCCAGTACCAAGGGCTACCCGGACTCGACGCGATATACGCAGTATTTT.

The rearrangement links TRBV11-2 to TRBJ1-2; a weak D match, TRBD1 (6 bases). The CDR3 is made up of 13 amino acids. The V gene's germline CDR1 is SGHAT and CDR2 FQNNGV. Trimming removed 5 bases at V and 5 bases at J, with 12 bases between. CDR3 sequence: CASSPAGAYGYTF. CDR3 bases: TGTGCCAGCAGCCCCGCGGGGGCATATGGCTACACCTTC.

The gene calls are TRBV5-8 and TRBJ2-5; tentatively, D is TRBD2 (6 bases). V dropped 3 bases and J dropped 5 bases, with 11 bases sitting between them. From germline, CDR1 is SGHTS and CDR2 YDEGEE. The CDR3 runs 13 residues. The CDR3 protein is CASSWGVGETQYF. For the CDR3, the DNA is TGTGCCAGCAGCTGGGGGGTAGGGGAGACCCAGTACTTC.

This clone was found a few times. The V call is TRBV9, the J call TRBJ2-7; a weak D match, TRBD1 (6 bases). Trimming left V 2 bases short and J 6 bases short, with 15 bases between. This CDR3 has 14 amino acids. Germline V CDR1 and CDR2: SGDLS, YYNGEE. The CDR3 loop is CASSVGQGLGEQYF. DNA for the CDR3: TGTGCCAGCAGCGTCGGGCAGGGGCTTGGCGAGCAGTACTTC.

The V call is TRBV28, the J call TRBJ1-1; no definite D call. Deletions cut 7 bases from V and 2 bases from J, with 14 bases between. CDR3 length: 14 amino acids. CDR1 is MDHEN and CDR2 is SYDVKM in the germline V gene. CDR3 in DNA: TGTGCCAGCACCTCCCCGACAAGAAACACTGAAGCTTTCTTT. Protein sequence: CASTSPTRNTEAFF.

This clone has just one count. CDR3 nucleotide sequence: TGTGCCAGCAGTGCGCCGGGGGTAAGGGACCGAGCCTACGAGCAGTACTTC. This encodes CASSAPGVRDRAYEQYF. The chain uses TRBV25-1 and TRBJ2-7; a possible D gene is TRBD2 (6 bases). CDR1 is MGHDK, CDR2 SYGVNS, per germline. The V end was cut by 4 bases, the J end by 2 bases, with 21 bases between. The CDR3 is 17 amino acids.

The V gene is TRBV9, the J gene TRBJ2-5; TRBD1 aligns across 8 bases. The CDR3 runs 14 residues. The germline CDR1 and CDR2 sequences are SGDLS and YYNGEE. V lost 2 bases to trimming and J lost 7 bases; unmatched junction nucleotides: 7. The CDR3 sequence: CASSVGQALGTQYF. For the CDR3, the DNA is TGTGCCAGCAGCGTGGGACAGGCCCTGGGGACCCAGTACTTC.

V and J are TRBV27 and TRBJ1-2, with TRBD1 matching 7 bases. V lost 6 bases to trimming and J lost 6 bases; unmatched junction nucleotides: 7. CDR1 is MNHEY and CDR2 is SMNVEV in the germline V gene (reference sequence). CDR3 length: 13 residues. DNA of the CDR3: TGTGCCAGCAGCCTCCGGGACAGCAATGGCTACACCTTC. The encoded protein is CASSLRDSNGYTF.

This chain connects TRBV9 to TRBJ1-2; D possibly corresponds to TRBD1 (6 bases). The germline CDR1 and CDR2 sequences are SGDLS and YYNGEE. The CDR3 sequence is 14 residues long. The V end lost 1 base, the J end lost 3 bases, and 10 bases lay between the germline ends. This CDR3 reads CASSVKGGDYGYTF. The CDR3 region has the DNA TGTGCCAGCAGCGTAAAAGGGGGGGACTATGGCTACACCTTC.

The rearrangement uses TRBV28 and TRBJ2-3; D perhaps matches TRBD2 (5 bases). Trimming took 4 bases from V and 2 from J, leaving 16 bases between them. The CDR3 has 16 residues. CDR1 and CDR2 from the germline V gene are MDHEN and SYDVKM. CDR3 nucleotides: TGTGCCAGCAGTTCCCCGGGGTGGACCGTCACAGATACGCAGTATTTT. Amino acid sequence: CASSSPGWTVTDTQYF.

V gene TRBV9 combines with J gene TRBJ1-1; 8 nucleotides align to TRBD1. In germline, CDR1 is SGDLS, CDR2 YYNGEE. The CDR3 covers 15 residues. Trimming cost V 0 bases and J 1 base; bases outside gene matches: 2. CDR3 sequence: CASSVGTGWNTEAFF. The CDR3 nucleotides are TGTGCCAGCAGCGTAGGGACAGGGTGGAACACTGAAGCTTTCTTT. Full variable domain (outside the CDR3, taken from reference TRBV9 and TRBJ1-1): DSGVTQTPKHLITATGQRVTLRCSPRSGDLSVYWYQQSLDQGLQFLIQYYNGEERAKGNILERFSAQQFPDLHSELNLSSLELGDSALYFCASSVGTGWNTEAFFGQGTRLTVV.

The chain's CDR3 is CASSLVLNYGYTF. The CDR3 DNA reads as TGTGCCAGCAGTTTAGTCCTTAACTATGGCTACACCTTC. The chain combines TRBV28 with TRBJ1-2; D gene ambiguous. V was trimmed by 2 bases and J by 1 base, leaving 5 bases between them. Per germline, CDR1 MDHEN and CDR2 SYDVKM. There are 13 residues in the CDR3.